One sample yielded the 15 T cell receptor beta chains listed below, sequenced in a study of blood T cell repertoires in COVID-19. Method: immunoSEQ multiplex PCR; TCRdb's copy keeps in-frame clones and lacks some. The sample lists around 310,000 clones, roughly 91% occurring once. The sequenced material came from PBMCs or T cells enriched from blood (not recorded which). The receptors originated from a young woman who had recovered from COVID-19.

The chain joins TRBV5-1 to TRBJ1-4; 9 bases are a match to TRBD1. V dropped 1 base and J dropped 8; count of bases not matched to a gene: 6. From germline, CDR1 is SGHRS and CDR2 YFSETQ. CDR3 length equals 15 residues. The CDR3 DNA is TGCGCCAGCAGCTTGCGGACAGGGGAGAAAGAAAAACTGTTTTTT. This codes for CASSLRTGEKEKLFF.

This clone was observed a single time. V gene TRBV29-1 combines with J gene TRBJ1-1, with 9 bases fitting TRBD1. The CDR3 runs 18 residues. V lost 4 bases, J lost 0 bases, and 15 bases stayed unmatched. Germline-derived CDR1 and CDR2 are SQVTM and ANQGSEA. CDR3 DNA sequence: TGCAGCGTTGTTGGTAAGGACAGGGGCATTAGCCTGAACACTGAAGCTTTCTTT. This gives the protein CSVVGKDRGISLNTEAFF.

The CDR3: CASSQTIQTNEKLFF. DNA of the CDR3: TGCGCCAGCAGCCAGACAATTCAAACTAATGAAAAACTGTTTTTT. J is TRBJ1-4 and V is TRBV5-1; D is unresolved. This CDR3 region has 15 residues. The V end was cut by 4 bases, the J end by 1 base, with 11 bases between. The germline CDR1 and CDR2 sequences are SGHRS and YFSETQ.

The chain couples TRBV4-1 to TRBJ1-4; the match to TRBD1 covers 11 bases. Germline V gene sequence: CDR1 MGHRA, CDR2 YSYEKL. The CDR3 loop spans 20 amino acids. V trimming: 0 bases; J trimming: 7 bases; junction bases outside the gene matches: 16. DNA of the CDR3: TGCGCCAGCAGCCAAGATCTTATGTCGGGACAGGGGGGTCTTGGTGAAAAACTGTTTTTT. This codes for CASSQDLMSGQGGLGEKLFF.

The chain employs TRBV29-1 and TRBJ2-5, with 8 positions matching TRBD2. CDR1 and CDR2 from the germline V gene are SQVTM and ANQGSEA. This CDR3 has 16 residues. As DNA, the CDR3 is TGCAGTACCCTTTTTTCGGGAGGGCCAACCAGTGAGACCCAGTACTTC. Amino acid sequence: CSTLFSGGPTSETQYF. The full variable domain, completed using reference TRBV29-1 and TRBJ2-5, is SAVISQKPSRDICQRGTSLTIQCQVDSQVTMMFWYRQQPGQSLTLIATANQGSEATYESGFVIDKFPISRPNLTFSTLTVSNMSPEDSSIYLCSTLFSGGPTSETQYFGPGTRLLVL.

The chain carries TRBV28 and TRBJ2-7; 12 bases map to TRBD2. With V trimmed by 5 bases and J by 5 bases, 4 bases remained unmatched. The germline V gene encodes CDR1 MDHEN and CDR2 SYDVKM. This CDR3 has 14 amino acids. In DNA, the CDR3 is TGTGCCAGCAGTCTTCGACTAGCGGGAGACGAGCAGTACTTC. Translated: CASSLRLAGDEQYF. Together with reference TRBV28 and TRBJ2-7, the CDR3 gives the full variable domain: DVKVTQSSRYLVKRTGEKVFLECVQDMDHENMFWYRQDPGLGLRLIYFSYDVKMKEKGDIPEGYSVSREKKERFSLILESASTNQTSMYLCASSLRLAGDEQYFGPGTRLTVT.

The chain joins TRBV4-1 to TRBJ2-3; D uncertain. V lost 0 bases and J lost 1, with 8 bases in between. Looked up from germline, CDR1 is MGHRA and CDR2 is YSYEKL. This CDR3 is built from 15 residues. The CDR3 DNA is TGCGCCAGCAGCCAAGAACCTCGAGGCACAGATACGCAGTATTTT. This translates into CASSQEPRGTDTQYF.

The chain combines TRBV7-9 with TRBJ1-4; TRBD1 matches 9 bases. CDR1 is SEHNR, CDR2 FQNEAQ, per germline (reference sequence). V shed 4 bases and J 2 bases; nucleotides not matched to a gene: 5. The CDR3 covers 16 residues. In nucleotides, the CDR3 is TGTGCCAGCAGCTCAACCGGGACAGGGACTAATGAAAAACTGTTTTTT. This sequence encodes CASSSTGTGTNEKLFF.

The genes are TRBV5-6 and TRBJ2-3; D might be TRBD1 (5 bases). Trimming took off 4 bases at V and 2 bases at J, with 26 bases between the two ends. The germline CDR1 and CDR2 sequences are SGHDT and YYEEEE. CDR3 length equals 19 residues. CDR3 amino acids: CASSERTSWGKGYTDTQYF. In DNA, the CDR3 is TGTGCCAGCAGCGAACGCACAAGTTGGGGTAAGGGGTACACAGATACGCAGTATTTT.

The chain combines TRBV29-1 with TRBJ1-2; possibly TRBD1 for D (5 bases). From germline, CDR1 is SQVTM and CDR2 ANQGSEA. Trimming removed 4 bases at V and 1 base at J, with 13 bases between. The CDR3 totals 14 residues. The CDR3 DNA reads as TGCAGCGTTGCTCGACAGAGTGGTAACTATGGCTACACCTTC. It codes for CSVARQSGNYGYTF.

This chain connects TRBV6-6 to TRBJ2-5, with unresolved D. CDR1 is MNHNY and CDR2 is SVGAGI in the germline V gene (reference sequence). V shed 5 bases and J shed 2 bases, with 3 bases lying between them. CDR3 size: 11 residues. CDR3 in amino acids: CASSPQETQYF. The DNA for the CDR3 is TGTGCCAGCAGTCCTCAAGAGACCCAGTACTTC.

The CDR3 sequence is CASSGTYTDTQYF. In nucleotides, the CDR3 is TGTGCCAGCAGTGGCACATACACAGATACGCAGTATTTT. This chain uses TRBV6-2 or TRBV6-3 with TRBJ2-3, with D uncertain. V shed 5 bases and J shed 2 bases, with 8 bases lying between them. Per the germline V gene, CDR1 is MNHEY and CDR2 is SVGEGT. The CDR3 runs to 13 residues.

The V call is TRBV5-1, the J call TRBJ1-3; no clear D gene. The germline V gene has CDR1 SGHRS and CDR2 YFSETQ. Trimming pared 5 bases from V and 0 bases from J, leaving 12 bases between. The CDR3 extends over 15 amino acids. The CDR3 here is CASRPRASSGNTIYF. CDR3 sequence (DNA): TGCGCCAGCAGGCCGCGGGCCAGCTCTGGAAACACCATATATTTT.

This clone was seen a single time. This CDR3 is also generated by other DNA sequences in the sample. This sequence joins TRBV6-6 and TRBJ2-7, with 13 nucleotides matching TRBD2. CDR1 and CDR2 (germline): MNHNY, SVGAGI (reference sequence). The CDR3 has 15 amino acids. V trimming: 6 bases; J trimming: 3 bases; junction bases outside the gene matches: 5. CDR3 sequence (DNA): TGTGCCAGCAGCGAACGGACTAGCGGGAGCTACGAGCAGTACTTC. Translating gives CASSERTSGSYEQYF.

This chain uses TRBV6-1 with TRBJ1-1; no clear D. Germline V gene sequence: CDR1 MNHNS, CDR2 SASEGT. V was clipped by 2 bases and J by 1 base, with 8 bases between them. CDR3 length: 14 residues. The CDR3 is CASSEQAGNTEAFF. The CDR3 DNA is TGTGCCAGCAGTGAACAGGCGGGGAACACTGAAGCTTTCTTT.